The subject of this entry is one T cell receptor (beta chain). Per the germline V gene, CDR1 is SGHRS and CDR2 is YFSETQ. CDR3 length equals 15 residues. The V end lost 0 bases, the J end lost 1 base, and 10 bases lay between the germline ends. Libraries were prepared by immunoSEQ multiplex PCR; TCRdb keeps only in-frame clonotypes and omits some of them. The table lists approximately 250,000 clones, approximately 80% of them singletons, with approximately 16% in the top ten. The data originate from a study of blood T cell repertoires in COVID-19. Sequencing used PBMCs or T cells enriched from blood (not recorded which). The TCR was taken from a man aged 35-49 years who had recovered from COVID-19. The chain is built from TRBV5-1 and TRBJ1-2; D gene uncertain. CDR3 sequence reads: CASSLGAGYNYGYTF. The CDR3 nucleotides read TGCGCCAGCAGCTTGGGGGCAGGCTATAACTATGGCTACACCTTC. The entire variable domain, with the rest obtained from reference TRBV5-1 and TRBJ1-2, is as follows: KAGVTQTPRYLIKTRGQQVTLSCSPISGHRSVSWYQQTPGQGLQFLFEYFSETQRNKGNFPGRFSGRQFSNSRSEMNVSTLELGDSALYLCASSLGAGYNYGYTFGSGTRLTVV.